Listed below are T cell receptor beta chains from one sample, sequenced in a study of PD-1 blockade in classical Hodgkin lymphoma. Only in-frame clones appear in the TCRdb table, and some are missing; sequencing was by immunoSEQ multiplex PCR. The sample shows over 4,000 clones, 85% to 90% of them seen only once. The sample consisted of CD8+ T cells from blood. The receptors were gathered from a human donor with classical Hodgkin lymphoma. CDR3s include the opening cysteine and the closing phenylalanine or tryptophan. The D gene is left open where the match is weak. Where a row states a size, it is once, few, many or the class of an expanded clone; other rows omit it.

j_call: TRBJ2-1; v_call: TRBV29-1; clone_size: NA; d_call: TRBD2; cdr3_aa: CSVQGLAAGGEQFF; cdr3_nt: TGCAGCGTCCAGGGACTAGCGGCTGGGGGGGAGCAGTTCTTC
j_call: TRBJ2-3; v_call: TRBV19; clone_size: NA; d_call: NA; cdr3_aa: CASSMENNRFSTDTQYF; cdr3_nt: TGTGCCAGTAGTATGGAGAATAATAGATTCAGTACAGATACGCAGTATTTT
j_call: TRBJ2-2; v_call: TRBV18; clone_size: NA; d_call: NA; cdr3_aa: CASSPTDPGELFF; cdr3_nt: TGTGCCAGCTCACCGACAGACCCCGGGGAGCTGTTTTTT
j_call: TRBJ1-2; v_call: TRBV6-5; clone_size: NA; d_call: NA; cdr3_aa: CASSLGNFGAGYTF; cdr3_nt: TGTGCCAGCAGTTTGGGGAATTTTGGTGCCGGCTACACCTTC
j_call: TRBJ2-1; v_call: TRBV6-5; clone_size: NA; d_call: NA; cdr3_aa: CASSLSGSYNEQFF; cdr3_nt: TGTGCCAGCAGTTTATCCGGATCCTACAATGAGCAGTTCTTC
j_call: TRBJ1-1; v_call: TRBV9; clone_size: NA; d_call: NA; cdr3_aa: CASSPRLKNTEAFF; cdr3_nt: TGTGCCAGCAGCCCGAGACTAAAGAACACTGAAGCTTTCTTT
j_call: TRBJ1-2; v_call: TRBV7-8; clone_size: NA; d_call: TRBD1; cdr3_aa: CASSITGGGRNGYTF; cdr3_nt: TGTGCCAGCAGCATCACAGGGGGCGGGAGAAATGGCTACACCTTC
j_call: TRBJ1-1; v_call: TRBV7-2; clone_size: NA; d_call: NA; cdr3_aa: CASSLVPGMNTEAFF; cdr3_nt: TGTGCCAGCAGCTTAGTTCCAGGGATGAACACTGAAGCTTTCTTT
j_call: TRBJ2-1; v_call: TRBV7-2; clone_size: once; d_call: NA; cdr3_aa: CASSGLAGAPNEQFF; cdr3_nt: TGTGCCAGCAGCGGACTTGCGGGGGCCCCCAATGAGCAGTTCTTC
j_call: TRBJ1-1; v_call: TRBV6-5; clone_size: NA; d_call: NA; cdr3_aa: CASSHWLRGTEAFF; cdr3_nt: TGTGCCAGCAGTCATTGGCTTAGGGGCACTGAAGCTTTCTTT